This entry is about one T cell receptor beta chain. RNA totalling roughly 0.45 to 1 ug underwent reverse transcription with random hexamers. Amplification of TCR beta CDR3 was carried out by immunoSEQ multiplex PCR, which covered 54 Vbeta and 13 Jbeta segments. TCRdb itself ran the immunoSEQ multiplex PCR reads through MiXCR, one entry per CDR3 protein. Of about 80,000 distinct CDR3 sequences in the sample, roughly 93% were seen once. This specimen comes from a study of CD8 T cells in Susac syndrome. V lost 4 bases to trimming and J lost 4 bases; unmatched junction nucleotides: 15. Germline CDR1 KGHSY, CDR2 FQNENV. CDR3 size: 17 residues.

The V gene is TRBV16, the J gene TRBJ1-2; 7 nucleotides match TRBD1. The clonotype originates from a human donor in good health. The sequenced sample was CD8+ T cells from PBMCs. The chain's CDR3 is CASSLLNRGPTFYGYTF. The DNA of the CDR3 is TGTGCCAGCAGCCTCCTAAACAGGGGCCCTACCTTCTATGGCTACACCTTC.